The 10 T cell receptor beta chains listed next were all sequenced from one sample in a study of cytomegalovirus exposure and HLA in healthy donors (dated by TCRdb to about 2017). The library was prepared using the immunoSEQ multiplex PCR assay. A mixture of 60 forward primers for TCR Vbeta segments and 13 reverse primers for TCR Jbeta segments was used in the multiplex PCR. This immuneACCESS table, as held by TCRdb, lists in-frame sequences with V and J called but not all clones. Of the missing ones, under half trace to an unresolved V gene in checked studies; the others have no known cause. Present in this sample are 95,000 to 150,000 clones, roughly 83% of which were seen just once. Roughly 20% of the sample rests with the top ten. Sequenced: PBMCs. Every receptor here comes from a man between 18 and 29 years old in good health and CMV-seropositive.

The V gene is TRBV7-9, the J gene TRBJ1-3, with a weak D call TRBD1 (5 bases). The CDR3 loop spans 13 amino acids. The V end was cut by 3 bases, the J end by 8 bases, with 11 bases between. Germline CDR1 SEHNR, CDR2 FQNEAQ (reference sequence). DNA for the CDR3: TGTGCCAGCAGCTTTGTCAGGGCGGACACCATATATTTT. Its translation: CASSFVRADTIYF.

This clone has a count of ten or more. The V and J genes are TRBV10-1 and TRBJ1-1, with D hard to call. The CDR3 is 13 amino acids. Deletions cut 5 bases from V and 0 bases from J, with 7 bases between. Germline V gene data show CDR1 as WNHNN and CDR2 as SYGVQD (reference sequence). CDR3 nucleotide sequence: TGCGCCAGCAGTATTACACTGAACACTGAAGCTTTCTTT. Protein sequence: CASSITLNTEAFF.

The chain combines TRBV2 with TRBJ2-5; TRBD2 matches at 16 bases. Trimming at V came to 6 bases and at J to 2 bases, leaving 12 bases not matched to a gene. Germline assignment: CDR1 SNHLY and CDR2 FYNNEI. The CDR3 covers 19 residues. CDR3 nucleotide sequence: TGTGCCAGCAGCGTCGAGATGGGACTAGCGGGGGGGCGGCAAGAGACCCAGTACTTC. It translates to CASSVEMGLAGGRQETQYF.

The V call is TRBV2, the J call TRBJ1-1; D unclear. V lost 6 bases and J 1 base, leaving 9 bases between the germline ends. Germline CDR1 SNHLY, CDR2 FYNNEI. This CDR3 spans 13 amino acids. The CDR3 nucleotides are TGTGCCAGCAGCGGAGACGGGAACACTGAAGCTTTCTTT. Translating it yields CASSGDGNTEAFF.

CDR3 sequence reads: CASNGGGPGETQYF. The CDR3 DNA follows: TGTGCCAGCAATGGCGGGGGGCCCGGAGAGACCCAGTACTTC. The rearrangement uses TRBV9 and TRBJ2-5, with 8 nucleotides matching TRBD2. The CDR3 runs to 14 residues. V lost 6 bases and J lost 4; bases outside the gene matches: 8. Looked up from germline, CDR1 is SGDLS and CDR2 is YYNGEE.

The rearrangement links TRBV11-2 to TRBJ2-3; 10 bases fit TRBD2. This CDR3 is built from 16 residues. Germline V gives CDR1 SGHAT, CDR2 FQNNGV. V shed 1 base and J 5 bases; nucleotides not matched to a gene: 6. The CDR3 loop is CASSLVWTSGIDTQYF. The CDR3 coding sequence is TGTGCCAGCAGCTTAGTCTGGACTAGCGGAATAGATACGCAGTATTTT.

V usage is TRBV5-4 and J usage is TRBJ2-2; a weak D match, TRBD2 (5 bases). Germline V gene lookup returns CDR1 SGHNT and CDR2 YYREEE (reference sequence). Trimming took 4 bases from V and 5 from J, leaving 15 bases between them. The CDR3 is 15 residues long. In DNA form, the CDR3 reads TGTGCCAGCAGCGAGTCGACCGGCGGGACCGGGGAGCTGTTTTTT. This codes for CASSESTGGTGELFF.

In this sample, this clone turned up once. This chain uses TRBV6-5 with TRBJ1-2, with 11 bases aligning to TRBD1. The J segment lost 4 bases and the V segment lost 4 bases, leaving 2 bases of the junction unmatched. The germline V gene encodes CDR1 MNHEY and CDR2 SVGAGI. The CDR3 is made up of 14 amino acids. The CDR3 loop reads CASSWTGGAYGYTF. The CDR3 DNA is TGTGCCAGCAGTTGGACAGGGGGCGCCTATGGCTACACCTTC.

This clone was recorded once. The rearrangement uses TRBV9 and TRBJ1-2, with unresolved D. Germline CDR1 SGDLS, CDR2 YYNGEE. The ends were cut back, 0 bases at V and 3 bases at J, with 12 bases in the middle. The CDR3 is 15 amino acids. The CDR3 region is CASSVGPAGDYGYTF. CDR3 nucleotide sequence: TGTGCCAGCAGCGTAGGACCAGCGGGCGACTATGGCTACACCTTC.

This chain links TRBV4-1 with TRBJ1-4; D possibly corresponds to TRBD1 (6 bases). The CDR3 is made up of 14 amino acids. Germline CDR1 and CDR2: MGHRA and YSYEKL. The V end lost 1 base, the J end lost 12 bases, and 15 bases lay between the germline ends. In DNA form, the CDR3 reads TGCGCCAGCAGCCAAGGTGTACAGGGAGTTGAACTGTTTTTT. Translation gives CASSQGVQGVELFF.